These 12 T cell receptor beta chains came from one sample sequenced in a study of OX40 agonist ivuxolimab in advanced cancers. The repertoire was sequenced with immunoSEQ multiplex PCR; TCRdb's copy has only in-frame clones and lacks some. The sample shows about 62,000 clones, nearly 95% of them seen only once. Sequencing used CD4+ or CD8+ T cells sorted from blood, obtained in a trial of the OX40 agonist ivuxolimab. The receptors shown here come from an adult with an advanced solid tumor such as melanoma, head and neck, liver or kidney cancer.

The CDR3 is CASSHRLLGFSYEQYF. The CDR3 DNA is TGCGCCAGCAGCCACCGCCTTTTGGGGTTCTCCTACGAGCAGTACTTC. The chain uses TRBV4-3 and TRBJ2-7; D unresolved. The CDR3 has 16 residues. Germline V lookup: CDR1 LGHNA, CDR2 YSLEER. Trimming shortened V by 3 bases and J by 0 bases, and 15 bases separated the two germline ends.

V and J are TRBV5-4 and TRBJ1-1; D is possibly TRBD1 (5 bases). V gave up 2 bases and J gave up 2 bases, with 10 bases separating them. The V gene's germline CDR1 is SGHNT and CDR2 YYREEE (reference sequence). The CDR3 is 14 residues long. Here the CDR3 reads CASSFGGGNTEAFF. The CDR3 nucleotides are TGTGCCAGCAGCTTCGGGGGGGGAAACACTGAAGCTTTCTTT.

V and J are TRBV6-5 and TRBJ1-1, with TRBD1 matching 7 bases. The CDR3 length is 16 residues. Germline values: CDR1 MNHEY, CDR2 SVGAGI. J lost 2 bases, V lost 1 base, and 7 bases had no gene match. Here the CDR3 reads CASSYFSGTVNTEAFF. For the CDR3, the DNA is TGTGCCAGCAGTTACTTTTCCGGGACAGTTAACACTGAAGCTTTCTTT.

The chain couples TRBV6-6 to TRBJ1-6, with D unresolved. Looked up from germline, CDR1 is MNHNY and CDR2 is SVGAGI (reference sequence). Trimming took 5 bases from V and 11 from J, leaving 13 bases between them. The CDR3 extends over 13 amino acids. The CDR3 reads CASSPLGPAPLHF. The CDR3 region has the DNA TGTGCCAGCAGTCCTCTTGGTCCAGCACCCCTCCACTTT.

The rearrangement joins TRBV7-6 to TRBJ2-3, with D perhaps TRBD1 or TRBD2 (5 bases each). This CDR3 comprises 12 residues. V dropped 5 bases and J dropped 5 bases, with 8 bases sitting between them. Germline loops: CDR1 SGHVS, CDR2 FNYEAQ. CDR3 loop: CASSRGEDTQYF. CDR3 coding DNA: TGTGCCAGCAGCCGGGGCGAAGATACGCAGTATTTT.

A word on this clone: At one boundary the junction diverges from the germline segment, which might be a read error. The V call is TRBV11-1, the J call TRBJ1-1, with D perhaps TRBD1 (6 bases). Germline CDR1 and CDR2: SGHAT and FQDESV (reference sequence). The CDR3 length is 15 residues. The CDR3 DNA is TGCGCCAGCAGCCAAGGGGGGCCCGCGAACACTGAAGCTTTCTTT. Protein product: CASSQGGPANTEAFF.

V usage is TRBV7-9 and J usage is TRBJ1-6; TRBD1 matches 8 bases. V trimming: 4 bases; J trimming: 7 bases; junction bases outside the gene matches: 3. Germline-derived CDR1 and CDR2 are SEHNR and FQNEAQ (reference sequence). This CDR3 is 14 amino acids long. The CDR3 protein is CASSSRTGNSPLHF. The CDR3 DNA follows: TGTGCCAGCAGCTCCAGGACAGGGAATTCACCCCTCCACTTT.

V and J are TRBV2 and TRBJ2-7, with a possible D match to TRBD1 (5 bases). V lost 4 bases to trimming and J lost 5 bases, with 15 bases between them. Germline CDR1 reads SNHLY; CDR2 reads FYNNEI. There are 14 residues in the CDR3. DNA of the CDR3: TGTGCCAGCAGTGGTACAGGTCAGTCGGACGAGCAGTACTTC. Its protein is CASSGTGQSDEQYF. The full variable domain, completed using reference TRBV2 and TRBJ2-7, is EPEVTQTPSHQVTQMGQEVILRCVPISNHLYFYWYRQILGQKVEFLVSFYNNEISEKSEIFDDQFSVERPDGSNFTLKIRSTKLEDSAMYFCASSGTGQSDEQYFGPGTRLTVT.

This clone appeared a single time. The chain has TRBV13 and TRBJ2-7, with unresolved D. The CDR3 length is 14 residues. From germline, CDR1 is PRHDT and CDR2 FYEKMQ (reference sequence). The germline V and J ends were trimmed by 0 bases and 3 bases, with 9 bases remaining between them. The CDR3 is CASSLGAQVYEQYF. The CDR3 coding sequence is TGTGCCAGCAGCTTAGGGGCTCAAGTCTACGAGCAGTACTTC.

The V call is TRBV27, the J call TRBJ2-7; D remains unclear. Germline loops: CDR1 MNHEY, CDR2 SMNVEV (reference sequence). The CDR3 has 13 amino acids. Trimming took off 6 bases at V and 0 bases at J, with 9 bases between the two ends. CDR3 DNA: TGTGCCAGCAGGACACTTAGCTCCTACGAGCAGTACTTC. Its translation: CASRTLSSYEQYF.

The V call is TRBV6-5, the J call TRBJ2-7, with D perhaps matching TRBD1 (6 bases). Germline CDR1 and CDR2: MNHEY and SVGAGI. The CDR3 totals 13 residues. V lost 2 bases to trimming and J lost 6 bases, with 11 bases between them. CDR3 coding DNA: TGTGCCAGCAGTTACGGTGAGGGGGTCGAGCAGTACTTC. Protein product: CASSYGEGVEQYF.

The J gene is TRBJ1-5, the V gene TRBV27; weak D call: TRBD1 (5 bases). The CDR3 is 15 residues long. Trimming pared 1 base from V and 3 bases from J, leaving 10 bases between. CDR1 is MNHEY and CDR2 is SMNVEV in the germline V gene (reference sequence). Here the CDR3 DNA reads TGTGCCAGCAGTTTATGGGGGGGAAACAATCAGCCCCAGCATTTT. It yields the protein CASSLWGGNNQPQHF.